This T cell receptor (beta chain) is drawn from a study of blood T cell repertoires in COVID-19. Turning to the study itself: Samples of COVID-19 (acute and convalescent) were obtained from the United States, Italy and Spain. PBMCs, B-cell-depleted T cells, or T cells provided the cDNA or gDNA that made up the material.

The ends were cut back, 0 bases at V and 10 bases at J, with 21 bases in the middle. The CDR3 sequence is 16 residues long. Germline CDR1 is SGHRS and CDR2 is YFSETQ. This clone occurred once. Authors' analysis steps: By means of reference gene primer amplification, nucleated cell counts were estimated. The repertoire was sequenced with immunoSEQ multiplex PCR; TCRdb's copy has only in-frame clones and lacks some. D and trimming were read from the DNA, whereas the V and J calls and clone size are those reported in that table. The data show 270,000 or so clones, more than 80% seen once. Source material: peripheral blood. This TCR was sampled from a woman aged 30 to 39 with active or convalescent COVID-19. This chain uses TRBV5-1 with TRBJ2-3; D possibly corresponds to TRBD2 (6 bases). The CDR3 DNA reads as TGCGCCAGCAGCTTGGTAGGACTATCATCTACGGATGCGCAGTATTTT. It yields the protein CASSLVGLSSTDAQYF. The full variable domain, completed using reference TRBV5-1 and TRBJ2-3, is KAGVTQTPRYLIKTRGQQVTLSCSPISGHRSVSWYQQTPGQGLQFLFEYFSETQRNKGNFPGRFSGRQFSNSRSEMNVSTLELGDSALYLCASSLVGLSSTDAQYFGPGTRLTVL.